The 15 T cell receptor beta chains presented below share a single source sample, sequenced in a study of CD8+ T cells in alopecia areata. Sequencing relied on a cDNA template that was reverse transcribed from extracted RNA. Some clones are missing from TCRdb's copy, which holds only in-frame ones; the method was immunoSEQ multiplex PCR. Found here are some 180,000 clones, approximately 60% of them singletons; the top ten hold nearly 5%. Sequenced material: CD8+ T cells sorted from blood. The receptors shown here come from a human donor in good health.

J is TRBJ2-1 and V is TRBV29-1; tentative D call: TRBD1 (6 bases). CDR3 length equals 13 residues. The germline CDR1 and CDR2 sequences are SQVTM and ANQGSEA. V lost 7 bases and J 2 bases, leaving 12 bases between the germline ends. DNA of the CDR3: TGCAGCGCAGGGGCAGGTACCTACAATGAGCAGTTCTTC. It encodes CSAGAGTYNEQFF.

The chain combines TRBV29-1 with TRBJ2-4; D is tentatively TRBD1 or TRBD2 (6 bases each). The CDR3 has 12 amino acids. V dropped 7 bases and J dropped 7 bases, with 14 bases sitting between them. CDR1 and CDR2 from the germline V gene are SQVTM and ANQGSEA. CDR3 sequence reads: CSGGADVNIQYF. CDR3 nucleotide sequence: TGCAGCGGGGGGGCAGACGTTAACATTCAGTACTTC.

V usage is TRBV14 and J usage is TRBJ2-7; D is perhaps TRBD1 (6 bases). This CDR3 spans 12 amino acids. V was trimmed by 1 base and J by 6 bases, leaving 7 bases between them. CDR1 is SGHDN and CDR2 is FVKESK in the germline V gene. CDR3 nucleotide sequence: TGTGCCAGCAGCCAAGGCAGGGGCGAGCAGTACTTC. Translated, it gives CASSQGRGEQYF.

V is TRBV7-6 and J is TRBJ2-5, with D possibly matching TRBD2 (6 bases). Trimming cost V 5 bases and J 5 bases, with 15 bases left between them. The CDR3 has 14 residues. CDR1 is SGHVS, CDR2 FNYEAQ, per germline. This CDR3 reads CASSPSTGEETQYF. The DNA of the CDR3 is TGTGCCAGCAGCCCATCGACGGGGGAGGAGACCCAGTACTTC.

About this clone: Within the sample, other DNA sequences also encode this same CDR3. The gene calls are TRBV6-5 and TRBJ1-1; possible D gene TRBD1, 5 bases. The CDR3 has 14 residues. Germline CDR1 and CDR2: MNHEY and SVGAGI. Trimming removed 2 bases at V and 1 base at J, with 8 bases between. The CDR3 loop is CASSYGRGNTEAFF. The DNA of the CDR3 is TGTGCCAGCAGTTACGGAAGGGGGAACACTGAAGCTTTCTTT.

The J gene is TRBJ2-3, the V gene TRBV4-1; D unresolved. V was trimmed by 4 bases and J by 4 bases, leaving 6 bases between them. Germline V gene data show CDR1 as MGHRA and CDR2 as YSYEKL. This CDR3 comprises 12 residues. The CDR3 bases are TGCGCCAGCAGCCCCCGCCCAGATACGCAGTATTTT. Translating it yields CASSPRPDTQYF.

This clone has just a few counts. The chain has TRBV29-1 and TRBJ1-2; no firm D call. V gave up 7 bases and J gave up 9 bases, with 18 bases separating them. The CDR3 totals 12 residues. Germline V gene lookup returns CDR1 SQVTM and CDR2 ANQGSEA. This CDR3 is CSGALGSGSYTF. The CDR3 nucleotides are TGCAGCGGAGCACTCGGGTCGGGTAGCTACACCTTC.

This clone appeared a few times. The gene calls are TRBV6-5 and TRBJ2-2, with unresolved D. The CDR3 is 12 amino acids. The germline gives CDR1 MNHEY, CDR2 SVGAGI. The V gene lost 4 bases and the J gene lost 2 bases, with 2 bases spanning the gap. The CDR3 nucleotides read TGTGCCAGCAGTTCCAACACCGGGGAGCTGTTTTTT. This encodes CASSSNTGELFF.

The V and J genes are TRBV4-1 and TRBJ1-4; 9 bases match TRBD1. The CDR3 covers 15 residues. CDR1 and CDR2 (germline): MGHRA, YSYEKL. Unmatched junction bases numbered 8, after V lost 4 bases and J lost 8 bases. The CDR3 region has the DNA TGCGCCAGCAGCCGAGAGACAGGGGGAAGAGAAAAACTGTTTTTT. Translation: CASSRETGGREKLFF.

This clone showed up just once. CDR3 nucleotides: TGTGCCAGCAGCGGGGATCGCTACAATGAGCAGTTCTTC. It translates to CASSGDRYNEQFF. The rearrangement links TRBV7-2 to TRBJ2-1; no definite D call. The V gene lost 5 bases and the J gene lost 3 bases, with 8 bases spanning the gap. This CDR3 region has 13 residues. CDR1 and CDR2 from the germline V gene are SGHTA and FQGNSA.

V usage is TRBV4-1 and J usage is TRBJ2-2; 8 bases align to TRBD1. CDR1 and CDR2 (germline): MGHRA, YSYEKL. Trimming cost V 4 bases and J 9 bases; bases outside gene matches: 7. The CDR3 covers 14 residues. The CDR3, as DNA: TGCGCCAGCAGCCTTACACAGGGGGACCGGGAGCTGTTTTTT. Its protein product is CASSLTQGDRELFF.

The chain uses TRBV4-1 and TRBJ2-1; TRBD1 matches at 10 bases. Per germline, CDR1 MGHRA and CDR2 YSYEKL. J lost 5 bases, V lost 1 base, and 2 bases had no gene match. CDR3 length: 15 residues. The CDR3: CASSQGTGGHNEQFF. CDR3 DNA: TGCGCCAGCAGCCAAGGGACAGGGGGTCACAATGAGCAGTTCTTC.

The gene calls are TRBV19 and TRBJ1-2, with D uncertain. Trimming removed 7 bases at V and 3 bases at J, with 18 bases between. CDR3 length: 15 amino acids. Germline CDR1 LNHDA, CDR2 SQIVND (reference sequence). The CDR3 loop is CASKTPSGAHYGYTF. For the CDR3, the DNA is TGTGCCAGTAAAACCCCTTCCGGAGCACACTATGGCTACACCTTC.

This clone has only a few counts. The chain links TRBV27 to TRBJ1-1; a weak D match, TRBD1 (5 bases). Per the germline V gene, CDR1 is MNHEY and CDR2 is SMNVEV (reference sequence). The germline V and J ends were trimmed by 4 bases and 1 base, with 13 bases remaining between them. CDR3 length: 15 residues. Here the CDR3 reads CASSSPPQGNTEAFF. The CDR3 coding sequence is TGTGCCAGCAGTTCCCCTCCCCAGGGGAACACTGAAGCTTTCTTT.

The gene calls are TRBV9 and TRBJ1-2, with TRBD1 matching 10 bases. Germline assignment: CDR1 SGDLS and CDR2 YYNGEE. J gave up 5 bases and V 4 bases, and 8 bases lay outside the gene matches. CDR3 length: 15 residues. CDR3 protein: CASSHSGTGEYGYTF. CDR3 coding DNA: TGTGCCAGCAGCCACTCCGGGACAGGGGAATATGGCTACACCTTC. Supplemented by reference TRBV9 and TRBJ1-2, the full variable domain reads DSGVTQTPKHLITATGQRVTLRCSPRSGDLSVYWYQQSLDQGLQFLIQYYNGEERAKGNILERFSAQQFPDLHSELNLSSLELGDSALYFCASSHSGTGEYGYTFGSGTRLTVV.